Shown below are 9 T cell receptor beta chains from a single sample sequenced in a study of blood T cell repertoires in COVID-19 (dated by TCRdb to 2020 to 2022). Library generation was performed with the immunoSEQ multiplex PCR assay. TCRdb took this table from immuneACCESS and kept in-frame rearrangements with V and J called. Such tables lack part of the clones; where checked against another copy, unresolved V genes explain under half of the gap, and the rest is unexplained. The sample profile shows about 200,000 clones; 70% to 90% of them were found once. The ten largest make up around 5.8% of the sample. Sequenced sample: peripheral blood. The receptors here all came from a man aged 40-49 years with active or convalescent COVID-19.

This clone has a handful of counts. The DNA of the CDR3 is TGCGCCAGCAGCCAAGATTGGAGGACGCTAACCGACAATGAGCAGTTCTTC. Translated: CASSQDWRTLTDNEQFF. This chain uses TRBV4-3 with TRBJ2-1; a possible D gene is TRBD2 (5 bases). Per the germline V gene, CDR1 is LGHNA and CDR2 is YSLEER. The CDR3 contains 17 residues. With 0 bases removed from V and 5 bases from J, the gap between germline ends came to 17 bases.

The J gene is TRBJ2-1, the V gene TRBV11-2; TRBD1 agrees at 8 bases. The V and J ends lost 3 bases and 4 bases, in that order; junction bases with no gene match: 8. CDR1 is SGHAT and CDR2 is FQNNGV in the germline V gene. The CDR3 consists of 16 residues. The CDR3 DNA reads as TGTGCCAGCAGCTTTGGGGGGAGACAGGGGTACAATGAGCAGTTCTTC. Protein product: CASSFGGRQGYNEQFF.

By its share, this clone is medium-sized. For the CDR3, the DNA is TGTGCCAGCAGCACGTACAGGGGGCCCACAGATACGCAGTATTTT. Amino acids: CASSTYRGPTDTQYF. J is TRBJ2-3 and V is TRBV7-8; 9 bases map to TRBD1. Germline-derived CDR1 and CDR2 are SGHVS and FQNEAQ. Trimming cost V 5 bases and J 2 bases; bases outside gene matches: 5. The CDR3 is 15 amino acids.

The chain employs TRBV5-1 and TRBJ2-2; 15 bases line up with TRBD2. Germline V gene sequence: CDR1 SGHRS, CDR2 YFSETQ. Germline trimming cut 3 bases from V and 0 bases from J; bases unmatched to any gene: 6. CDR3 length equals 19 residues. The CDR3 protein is CASSSGLAGGSTNTGELFF. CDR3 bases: TGCGCCAGCAGCTCCGGACTAGCGGGAGGGAGTACGAACACCGGGGAGCTGTTTTTT.

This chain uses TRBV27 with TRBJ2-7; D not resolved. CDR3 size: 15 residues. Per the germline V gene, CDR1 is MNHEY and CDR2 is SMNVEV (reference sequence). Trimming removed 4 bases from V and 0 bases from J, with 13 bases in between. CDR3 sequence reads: CASSSYLSFSYEQYF. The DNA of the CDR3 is TGTGCCAGCAGTTCCTATCTAAGTTTCTCCTACGAGCAGTACTTC.

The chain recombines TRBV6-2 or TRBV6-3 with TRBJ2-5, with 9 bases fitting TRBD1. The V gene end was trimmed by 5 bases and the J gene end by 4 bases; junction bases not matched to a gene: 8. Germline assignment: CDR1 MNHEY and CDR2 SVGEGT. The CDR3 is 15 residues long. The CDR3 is CASSPSTGGSETQYF. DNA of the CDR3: TGTGCCAGCAGTCCCTCGACAGGGGGTTCAGAGACCCAGTACTTC.

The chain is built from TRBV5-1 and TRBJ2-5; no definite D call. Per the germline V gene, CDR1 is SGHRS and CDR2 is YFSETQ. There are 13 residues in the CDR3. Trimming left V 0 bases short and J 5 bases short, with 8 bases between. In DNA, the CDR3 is TGCGCCAGCAGCTTGGGCTATAAGGAGACCCAGTACTTC. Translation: CASSLGYKETQYF.

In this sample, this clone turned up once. CDR3 nucleotides: TGTGCCATCAGTGAGTCGGGGACTCCGGATGGCTACACCTTC. Protein product: CAISESGTPDGYTF. The rearrangement links TRBV10-3 to TRBJ1-2, with D perhaps matching TRBD1 (5 bases). V shed 0 bases and J shed 6 bases, with 11 bases lying between them. The germline gives CDR1 ENHRY, CDR2 SYGVKD. This CDR3 is built from 14 residues.

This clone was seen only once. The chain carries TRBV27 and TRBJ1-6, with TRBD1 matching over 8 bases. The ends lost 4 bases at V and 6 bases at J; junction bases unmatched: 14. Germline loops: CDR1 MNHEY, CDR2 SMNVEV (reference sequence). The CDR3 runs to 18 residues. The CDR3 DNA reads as TGTGCCAGCAGTTCCCCATCCAAAACAGGGGGGCTTAATTCACCCCTCCACTTT. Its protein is CASSSPSKTGGLNSPLHF.